This paragraph covers one TCR beta chain sequence. No antigen is known for it. Treatment given: around 19 received Ad26.COV2.S at low or high dose, single or two shots; roughly 5 received placebo; per-sample allocation not given. Sampling took place 63 days after the first vaccine or placebo injection. Within Boston, the person who donated was an adult of 18-55 years. Using immunoSEQ multiplex PCR, the repertoire was profiled, and TCRdb retains in-frame clones only, with some absent. The table lists around 320,000 clones, 86% of them singletons. This sample was included in a study of Ad26.COV2.S vaccination and SARS-CoV-2 variants. Overall study: In the COV1001 trial, the donor was in the Ad26.COV2.S arm. By the intramuscular route, Ad26.COV2.S was given once, or twice 56 days apart. Study-level points and caveats: For non-spike TCRs, breadth in vaccine recipients resembled that in placebo recipients.

Germline lookup yields CDR1 SGHTA and CDR2 FQGTGA. This CDR3 region has 14 residues. With 2 bases removed from V and 6 bases from J, the gap between germline ends came to 12 bases. Here the sequenced sample was peripheral blood, taken in a trial of Ad26.COV2.S vaccine versus placebo. This chain connects TRBV7-3 to TRBJ2-3; D is ambiguous. The sequence was collected from a person between 18 and 60 years old who received the Ad26.COV2.S COVID-19 vaccine or a placebo. The CDR3 coding sequence is TGTGCCAGCAGCTTATCCGGGCCCAGGGATACGCAGTATTTT. The encoded protein is CASSLSGPRDTQYF.